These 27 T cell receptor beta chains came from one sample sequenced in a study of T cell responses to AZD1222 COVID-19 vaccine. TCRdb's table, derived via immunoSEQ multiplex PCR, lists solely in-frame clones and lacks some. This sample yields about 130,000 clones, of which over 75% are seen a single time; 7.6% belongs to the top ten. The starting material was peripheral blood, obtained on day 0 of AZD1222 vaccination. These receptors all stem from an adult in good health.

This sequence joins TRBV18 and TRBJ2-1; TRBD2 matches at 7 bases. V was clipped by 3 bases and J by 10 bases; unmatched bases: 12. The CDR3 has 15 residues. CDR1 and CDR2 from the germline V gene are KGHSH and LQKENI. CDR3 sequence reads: CASSPSLGLAEEQFF. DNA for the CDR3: TGTGCCAGCTCACCTTCTCTTGGGCTAGCGGAGGAGCAGTTCTTC.

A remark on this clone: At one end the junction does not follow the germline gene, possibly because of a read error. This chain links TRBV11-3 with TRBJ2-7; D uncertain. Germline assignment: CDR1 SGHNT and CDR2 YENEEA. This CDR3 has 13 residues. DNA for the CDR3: TGTGCCAGCAGCATAGACAAGGACTACGAGCAGTACTTC. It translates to CASSIDKDYEQYF.

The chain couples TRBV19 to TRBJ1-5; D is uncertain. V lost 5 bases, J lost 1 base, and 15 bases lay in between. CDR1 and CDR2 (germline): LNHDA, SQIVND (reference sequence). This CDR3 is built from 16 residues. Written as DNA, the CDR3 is TGTGCCAGTAGTCCTGTGACCACTTTGAGCAATCAGCCCCAGCATTTT. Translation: CASSPVTTLSNQPQHF.

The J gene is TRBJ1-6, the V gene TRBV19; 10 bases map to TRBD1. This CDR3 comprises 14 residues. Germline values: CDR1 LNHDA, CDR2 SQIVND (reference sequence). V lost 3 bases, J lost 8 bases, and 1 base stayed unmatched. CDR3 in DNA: TGTGCCAGTAGTATGGGACAGGGGTATTCACCCCTCCACTTT. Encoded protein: CASSMGQGYSPLHF.

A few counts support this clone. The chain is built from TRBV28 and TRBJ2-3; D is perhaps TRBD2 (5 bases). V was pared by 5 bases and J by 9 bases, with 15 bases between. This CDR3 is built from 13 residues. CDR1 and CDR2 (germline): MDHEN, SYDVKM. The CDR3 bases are TGTGCCAGCAGTGAGACACGAGGGCGGACGCAGTATTTT. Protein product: CASSETRGRTQYF.

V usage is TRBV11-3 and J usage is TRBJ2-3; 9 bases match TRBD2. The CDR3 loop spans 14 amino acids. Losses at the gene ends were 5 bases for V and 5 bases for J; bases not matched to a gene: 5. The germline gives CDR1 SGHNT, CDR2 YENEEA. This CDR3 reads CASSENSGRDTQYF. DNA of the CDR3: TGTGCCAGCAGCGAAAATAGCGGGAGAGATACGCAGTATTTT.

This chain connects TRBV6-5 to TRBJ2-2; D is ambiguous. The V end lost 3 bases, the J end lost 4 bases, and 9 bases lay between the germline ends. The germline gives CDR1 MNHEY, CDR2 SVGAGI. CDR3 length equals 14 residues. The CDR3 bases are TGTGCCAGCAGTTATTGGATTTCCACCGGGGAGCTGTTTTTT. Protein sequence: CASSYWISTGELFF.

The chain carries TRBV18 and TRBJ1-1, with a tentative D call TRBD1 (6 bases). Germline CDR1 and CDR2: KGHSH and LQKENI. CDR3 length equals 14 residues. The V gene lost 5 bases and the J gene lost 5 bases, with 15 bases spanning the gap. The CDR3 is CASSRQDWGTEAFF. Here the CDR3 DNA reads TGTGCCAGCTCAAGACAGGACTGGGGGACTGAAGCTTTCTTT.

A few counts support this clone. The CDR3 protein is CASSQDDRTRSEQYF. Written as DNA, the CDR3 is TGTGCCAGCAGCCAAGACGACAGGACTAGATCCGAGCAGTACTTC. The V call is TRBV14, the J call TRBJ2-7, with D perhaps TRBD2 (7 bases). The CDR3 is 15 residues long. Trimming took 0 bases from V and 6 from J, leaving 15 bases between them. Looked up from germline, CDR1 is SGHDN and CDR2 is FVKESK.

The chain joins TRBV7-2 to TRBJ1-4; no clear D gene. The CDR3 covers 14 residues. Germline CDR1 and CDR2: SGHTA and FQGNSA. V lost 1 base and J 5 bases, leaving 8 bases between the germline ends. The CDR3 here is CASSLDGRNEKLFF. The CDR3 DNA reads TGTGCCAGCAGCTTAGACGGGAGGAATGAAAAACTGTTTTTT.

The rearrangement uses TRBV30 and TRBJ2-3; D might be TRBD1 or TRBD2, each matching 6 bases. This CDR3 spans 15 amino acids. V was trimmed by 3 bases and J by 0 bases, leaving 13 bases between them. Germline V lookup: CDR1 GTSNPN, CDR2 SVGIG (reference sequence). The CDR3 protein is CAWSGSGASTDTQYF. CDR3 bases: TGTGCCTGGAGCGGCTCGGGGGCTAGCACAGATACGCAGTATTTT.

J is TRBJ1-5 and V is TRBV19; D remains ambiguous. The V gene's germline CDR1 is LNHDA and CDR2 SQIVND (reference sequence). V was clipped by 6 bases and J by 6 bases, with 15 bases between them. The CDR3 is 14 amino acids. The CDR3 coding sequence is TGTGCCAGTAGATCCGACGGTGTTAGTCAGCCCCAGCATTTT. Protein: CASRSDGVSQPQHF.

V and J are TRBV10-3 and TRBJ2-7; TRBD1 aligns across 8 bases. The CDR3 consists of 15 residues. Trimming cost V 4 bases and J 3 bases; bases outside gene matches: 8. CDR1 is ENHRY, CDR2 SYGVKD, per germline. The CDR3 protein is CAISGRQGKLYEQYF. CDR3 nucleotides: TGTGCCATCAGTGGGAGACAGGGGAAGCTCTACGAGCAGTACTTC.

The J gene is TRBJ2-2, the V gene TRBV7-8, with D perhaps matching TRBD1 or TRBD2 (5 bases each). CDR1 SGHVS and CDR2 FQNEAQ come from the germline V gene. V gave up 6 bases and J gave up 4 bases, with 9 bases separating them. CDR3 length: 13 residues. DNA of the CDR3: TGTGCCAGCAGATCGAGGGGCACCGGGGAGCTGTTTTTT. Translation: CASRSRGTGELFF.

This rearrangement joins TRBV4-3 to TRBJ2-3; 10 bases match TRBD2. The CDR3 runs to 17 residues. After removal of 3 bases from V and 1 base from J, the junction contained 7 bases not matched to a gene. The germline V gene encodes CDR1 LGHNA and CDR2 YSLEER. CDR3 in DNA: TGCGCCAGCAGCCAGGGATCCGGGACTAGCGGCACAGATACGCAGTATTTT. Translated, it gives CASSQGSGTSGTDTQYF.

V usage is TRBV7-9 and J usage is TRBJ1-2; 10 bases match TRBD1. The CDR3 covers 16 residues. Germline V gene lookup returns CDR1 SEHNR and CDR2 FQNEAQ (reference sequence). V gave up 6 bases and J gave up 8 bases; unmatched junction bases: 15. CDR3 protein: CASRAATGQGWTGYTF. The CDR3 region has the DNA TGTGCCAGCAGAGCGGCCACGGGACAGGGGTGGACCGGCTACACCTTC.

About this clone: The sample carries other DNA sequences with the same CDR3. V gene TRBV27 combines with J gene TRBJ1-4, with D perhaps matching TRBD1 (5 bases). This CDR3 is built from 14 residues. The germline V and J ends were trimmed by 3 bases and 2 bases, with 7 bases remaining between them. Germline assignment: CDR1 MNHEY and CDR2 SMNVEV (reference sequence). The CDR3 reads CASSLRGTNEKLFF. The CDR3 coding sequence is TGTGCCAGCAGTTTGAGGGGCACTAATGAAAAACTGTTTTTT.

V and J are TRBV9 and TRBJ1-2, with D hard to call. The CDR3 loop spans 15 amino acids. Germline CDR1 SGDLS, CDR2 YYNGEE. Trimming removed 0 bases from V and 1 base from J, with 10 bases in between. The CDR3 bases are TGTGCCAGCAGCGTAGGAGCGACGAGTAACTATGGCTACACCTTC. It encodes CASSVGATSNYGYTF.

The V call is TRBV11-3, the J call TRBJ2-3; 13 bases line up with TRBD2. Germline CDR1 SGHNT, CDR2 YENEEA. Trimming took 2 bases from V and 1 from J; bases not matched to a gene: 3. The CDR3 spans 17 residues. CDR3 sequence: CASSLPGTSGGTDTQYF. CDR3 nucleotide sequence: TGTGCCAGCAGCTTACCAGGGACTAGCGGGGGCACAGATACGCAGTATTTT.

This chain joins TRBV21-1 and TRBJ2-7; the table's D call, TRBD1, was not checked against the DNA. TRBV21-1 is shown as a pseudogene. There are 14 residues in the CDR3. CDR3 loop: CASSTGVEHYEQYF. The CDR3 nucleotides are TGTGCCAGCAGCACAGGGGTCGAGCACTACGAGCAGTACTTC.

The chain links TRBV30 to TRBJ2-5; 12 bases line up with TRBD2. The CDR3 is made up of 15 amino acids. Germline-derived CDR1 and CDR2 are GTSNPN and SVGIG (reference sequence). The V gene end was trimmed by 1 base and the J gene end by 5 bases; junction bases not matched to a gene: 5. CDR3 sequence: CAWSGLAGVWETQYF. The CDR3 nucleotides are TGTGCCTGGAGTGGACTAGCGGGGGTCTGGGAGACCCAGTACTTC.

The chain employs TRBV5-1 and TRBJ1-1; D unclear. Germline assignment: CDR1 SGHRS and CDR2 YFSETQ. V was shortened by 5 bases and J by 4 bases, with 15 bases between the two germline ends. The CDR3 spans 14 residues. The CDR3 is CASSGLRVGTEAFF. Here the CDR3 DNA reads TGCGCCAGCAGTGGACTACGGGTGGGCACTGAAGCTTTCTTT.

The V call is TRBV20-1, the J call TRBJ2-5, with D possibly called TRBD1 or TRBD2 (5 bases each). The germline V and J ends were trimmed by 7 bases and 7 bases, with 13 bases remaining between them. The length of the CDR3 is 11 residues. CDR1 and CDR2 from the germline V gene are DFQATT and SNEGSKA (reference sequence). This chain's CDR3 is CSVFPGGTQYF. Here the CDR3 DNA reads TGCAGTGTCTTCCCTGGGGGGACCCAGTACTTC.

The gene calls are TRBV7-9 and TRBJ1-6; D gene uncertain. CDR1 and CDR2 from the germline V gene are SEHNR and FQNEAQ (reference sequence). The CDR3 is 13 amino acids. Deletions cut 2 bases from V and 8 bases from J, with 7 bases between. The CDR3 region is CASSLSADSPLHF. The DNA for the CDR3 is TGTGCCAGCAGCTTATCGGCCGATTCACCCCTCCACTTT.

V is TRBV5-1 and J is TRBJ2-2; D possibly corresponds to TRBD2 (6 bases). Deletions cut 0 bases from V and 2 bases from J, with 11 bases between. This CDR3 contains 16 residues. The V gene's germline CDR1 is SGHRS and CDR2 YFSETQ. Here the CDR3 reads CASSLGNSGNTGELFF. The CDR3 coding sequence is TGCGCCAGCAGCTTGGGCAATAGCGGAAACACCGGGGAGCTGTTTTTT.

In DNA, the CDR3 is TGCGCCAGCAGCCAAGATTTTCGGCCCGGGGAGCTGTTTTTT. Its translation is CASSQDFRPGELFF. The chain has TRBV4-3 and TRBJ2-2; D ambiguous. Deletions cut 0 bases from V and 6 bases from J, with 8 bases between. Looked up from germline, CDR1 is LGHNA and CDR2 is YSLEER. The CDR3 is made up of 14 amino acids.

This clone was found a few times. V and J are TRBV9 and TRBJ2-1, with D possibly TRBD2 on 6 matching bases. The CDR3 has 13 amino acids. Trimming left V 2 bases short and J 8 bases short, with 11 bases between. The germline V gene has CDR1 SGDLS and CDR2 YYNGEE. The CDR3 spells CASSVWTTDEQFF. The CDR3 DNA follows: TGTGCCAGCAGCGTGTGGACTACGGATGAGCAGTTCTTC.